This T cell receptor beta chain was profiled in a study of chemoradiotherapy in HPV16-positive cancers. Some clones are missing from TCRdb's copy, which holds only in-frame ones; the method was immunoSEQ multiplex PCR. The sample yields under 20,000 clones, roughly three quarters seen once. The germline CDR1 and CDR2 sequences are MRHNA and SNTAGT. This CDR3 comprises 14 residues. Trimming took 0 bases from V and 1 from J, leaving 5 bases between them. The source is a human donor with HPV-associated anogenital cancer. The chain has TRBV6-4 and TRBJ2-3; the D is unclear. The sample was gathered from a patient who underwent chemoradiotherapy. CDR3 DNA: TGTGCCAGCAGTGACTCCCAGGGCACAGATACGCAGTATTTT. Residues: CASSDSQGTDTQYF.